One T cell receptor (beta chain) is described in this entry. This clone was recorded only once. This receptor's antigen is unknown. Base qualities are not provided; no much larger clone lies one nucleotide away. The data derive from a study of PD-1 blockade in mismatch repair-deficient tumors (dated by TCRdb to 2015 to 2018). Concerning the study at large: Between late 2013 and September 2016, the trial enrolled about 93 consecutive patients with 12 mismatch repair-deficient cancer types, every one of whom had been previously treated and was progressing. Tumor-associated T cell clones in the peripheral blood of patients responding to PD-1 blockade were tracked using deep sequencing of TCR CDR3 regions.

Study-wide conclusions, independent of this receptor: After pembrolizumab, tumor-resident clones, which were often undetectable in blood before treatment, expanded rapidly and then contracted, generally ahead of radiologic responses.

CDR1 SGHRS and CDR2 YFSETQ are derived from the germline V gene. A distance of 8 bases separates the germline ends of V and J, which lose 1 base and 2 bases respectively. The CDR3 measures 14 amino acids from cysteine to phenylalanine. Here the CDR3 DNA is all that survives: 42 bases in frame from base 1. The method behind the library was the immunoSEQ multiplex PCR assay. Entries here come from immuneACCESS through TCRdb and include only in-frame sequences with V and J called. Some clones fail to appear in such tables; in the studies checked, an unresolved V gene covers under half of the shortfall, and the cause of the remainder is unknown. The table for this sample lists 40,000 to 65,000 clones; 81% of them were counted only once. The top ten clonotypes cover over 7.5% of the sample. For each enrolled patient, mismatch repair deficiency was established using either polymerase chain reaction or immunohistochemistry. TCR sequencing was performed for a few patients who responded to pembrolizumab therapy. In the phase II trial, pembrolizumab PD-1 blockade was tested prospectively in advanced mismatch repair-deficient cancers, no matter which tissue of origin the cancers came from. Peripheral blood T cell samples were serially collected before and at multiple times after PD-1 blockade was started. Blood sampling times were reported as weeks after the first pembrolizumab dose.

Here the chain combines TRBV5-1 and TRBJ2-3, with TRBD2 as a weak D call on 5 bases. The sequencing here drew on peripheral blood, taken approximately 18 weeks after starting pembrolizumab. The receptor comes from an adult with mismatch repair-deficient cancer. CDR3 region: CASSLPGNTDTQYF. DNA sequence: TGCGCCAGCAGCTTGCCCGGGAACACAGATACGCAGTATTTT.